The 5 T cell receptor beta chains reported below all come from one sample, sequenced in a study of blood T cells in healthy people across ages. PCR was performed a second time for about 7 to 11 cycles using a sample-barcoded 5' primer and a J-beta primer mix. Using its own MiXCR run on the 5' RACE reads, TCRdb lists one record per CDR3 protein. The sample lists under 2,000,000 distinct CDR3 sequences; approximately 50% were seen once. The sample comprised blood. These receptor sequences come from a woman aged 40 to 50 in good health.

V and J are TRBV7-2 and TRBJ1-1, with TRBD1 matching over 8 bases. CDR3 length: 17 amino acids. The germline V gene encodes CDR1 SGHTA and CDR2 FQGNSA. V lost 1 base and J lost 1; bases outside the gene matches: 8. CDR3 DNA: TGTGCCAGCAGCTTAGTCGGACAGGGAGGTAGGAACACTGAAGCTTTCTTT. It specifies CASSLVGQGGRNTEAFF.

The chain employs TRBV7-2 and TRBJ2-3; D is unclear. V was cut by 6 bases and J by 1 base, with 5 bases left in between. CDR3 length: 12 residues. Looked up from germline, CDR1 is SGHTA and CDR2 is FQGNSA. The chain's CDR3 is CASRKGTDTQYF. The CDR3 DNA is TGTGCCAGCAGAAAGGGCACAGATACGCAGTATTTT.

The table lists this clonotype with a few counts. The J gene is TRBJ2-4, the V gene TRBV7-2, with D possibly being TRBD1 or TRBD2 (6 bases each). The V gene lost 5 bases and the J gene lost 9 bases, with 23 bases spanning the gap. The germline V gene has CDR1 SGHTA and CDR2 FQGNSA. This CDR3 spans 16 amino acids. The CDR3, as DNA: TGTGCCAGCAGCCTTAAGGGGGGTGGGGATCCATCCATTCAGTACTTC. Protein: CASSLKGGGDPSIQYF.

V usage is TRBV27 and J usage is TRBJ2-7; 9 bases are a match to TRBD2. Germline CDR1 is MNHEY and CDR2 is SMNVEV (reference sequence). The CDR3 length is 16 residues. The V segment lost 2 bases and the J segment 2 bases; nucleotides outside the gene matches: 7. Written as DNA, the CDR3 is TGTGCCAGCAGTTTAAGTAGGGCGGGGGGGCCCTACGAGCAGTACTTC. It specifies CASSLSRAGGPYEQYF.

The chain is built from TRBV21-1 and TRBJ2-3. TRBV21-1 represents a pseudogene. The CDR3 loop spans 16 amino acids. CDR3 amino acids: CASSESPPDTTDTQYF. The CDR3 DNA sequence: TGTGCCAGCAGCGAAAGCCCGCCAGATACCACAGATACGCAGTATTTT.